This TCR beta chain was sequenced for a study of human thymus T cells. General study points: Across thymic and blood repertoires, the usage of V and J genes appeared to be biased. Related research found strongly overlapping thymic repertoires in unrelated individuals.

CDR3 size: 14 residues. Germline V lookup: CDR1 KGHSH, CDR2 LQKENI. Thymic material originated from resections removed in the course of corrective heart surgery. The donor group consisted of healthy Finnish infants who were having corrective surgery for congenital heart defects. TCRdb's copy holds only in-frame clones and misses some; the assay was immunoSEQ multiplex PCR. The data show 55,000 to 85,000 clones, 90% to 95% seen once. Worth noting for this clone: Its specificity is not known. Its ends do not fully match the called genes, so a read error is possible. Other DNA sequences in the sample encode the same CDR3.

Sequencing was performed on thymus tissue. The clonotype originates from a girl under three years old with a congenital heart defect but otherwise immunologically healthy. The V gene is TRBV18, the J gene TRBJ2-3, with TRBD1 matching over 11 bases. CDR3 coding DNA: TGCGCCAGCTCACCGGACAGGGGGCGGGATACGCAGTATTTT. It specifies CASSPDRGRDTQYF.